What follows are 14 T cell receptor beta chains derived from one specimen sequenced in a study of T cells in Graves' hyperthyroidism and ophthalmopathy. Authors of the study amplified TCR beta CDR3 regions from RNA transcripts. The TCR CDR3 was amplified in a first-round RT-PCR using the HTBI primer set. TCRdb reprocessed the multiplex PCR reads via MiXCR and lists one record per CDR3 protein. Altogether 700,000 to 950,000 distinct CDR3 sequences are present, roughly a third being singletons, with the ten largest covering around a third. Sequenced: blood. These receptors came from a woman aged 35 to 49 with Graves' hyperthyroidism.

The V and J genes are TRBV7-2 and TRBJ2-7; D is unresolved. Trimming shortened V by 5 bases and J by 6 bases, and 17 bases separated the two germline ends. The CDR3 loop spans 14 amino acids. Germline lookup yields CDR1 SGHTA and CDR2 FQGNSA. CDR3: CASSTDGSRREQYF. Here the CDR3 DNA reads TGTGCCAGCAGCACAGACGGGTCCCGTCGCGAGCAGTACTTC.

This clonotype appeared many times. The chain employs TRBV7-8 and TRBJ1-6; 10 bases are a match to TRBD1. Germline CDR1 is SGHVS and CDR2 is FQNEAQ. The junction had 4 bases not matched to a gene; V was cut back by 2 bases and J by 9 bases. The CDR3 covers 15 residues. CDR3 coding DNA: TGTGCCAGCAGCTTAAGGGACAGGGGCACTTCACCCCTCCACTTT. This gives the protein CASSLRDRGTSPLHF.

Only a few counts were recorded for this clonotype. This rearrangement joins TRBV5-1 to TRBJ1-1; TRBD1 is a possible D gene (5 bases). Trimming removed 6 bases from V and 0 bases from J, with 15 bases in between. Germline V gene sequence: CDR1 SGHRS, CDR2 YFSETQ. This CDR3 has 15 residues. The CDR3 DNA is TGCGCCAGCACCCTCATGGGGGACCTGAACACTGAAGCTTTCTTT. It is translated as CASTLMGDLNTEAFF.

This clonotype was picked up a small number of times. The gene calls are TRBV6-6 and TRBJ1-5; 7 nucleotides agree with TRBD1. CDR3 size: 16 residues. The junction had 14 bases not matched to a gene; V was cut back by 5 bases and J by 7 bases. The germline V gene encodes CDR1 MNHNY and CDR2 SVGAGI (reference sequence). The CDR3 is CASSPHLDRVGQPQHF. Here the CDR3 DNA reads TGTGCCAGCAGTCCGCACCTTGACAGGGTCGGCCAGCCCCAGCATTTT.

This clonotype was picked up many times. The chain has TRBV2 and TRBJ2-5, with 9 bases that match TRBD2. V gave up 8 bases and J gave up 4 bases; unmatched junction bases: 11. This CDR3 spans 15 amino acids. CDR1 is SNHLY and CDR2 is FYNNEI in the germline V gene. In DNA form, the CDR3 reads TGTGCCAGCGGAGGGACTAGCACTCCCGGAGAGACCCAGTACTTC. It codes for CASGGTSTPGETQYF.

The chain employs TRBV19 and TRBJ2-3, with D maybe TRBD1 (6 bases). V lost 6 bases to trimming and J lost 4 bases, with 14 bases between them. The CDR3 spans 14 residues. CDR1 LNHDA and CDR2 SQIVND come from the germline V gene (reference sequence). The CDR3 region has the DNA TGTGCCAGTAGCCGGACAGTAAGCTCAGATACGCAGTATTTT. The encoded protein is CASSRTVSSDTQYF.

V and J are TRBV3-1 and TRBJ1-2; possible D gene TRBD1, 6 bases. V was trimmed by 0 bases and J by 4 bases, leaving 12 bases between them. Germline V gives CDR1 LGHDT, CDR2 YNNKEL (reference sequence). The CDR3 contains 15 residues. For the CDR3, the DNA is TGTGCCAGCAGCCAAGATGCAGGGGCGGCCTATGGCTACACCTTC. This encodes CASSQDAGAAYGYTF.

The chain has TRBV7-9 and TRBJ2-5; D perhaps matches TRBD1 (5 bases). V was clipped by 6 bases and J by 5 bases, with 16 bases between them. This CDR3 spans 14 amino acids. Per the germline V gene, CDR1 is SEHNR and CDR2 is FQNEAQ (reference sequence). The CDR3 nucleotides are TGTGCCAGCAGTGCCCAGGGCACTTCGGAGACCCAGTACTTC. It yields the protein CASSAQGTSETQYF.

This clonotype was observed a few times. This chain connects TRBV19 to TRBJ2-7; no firm D call. Germline CDR1 and CDR2: LNHDA and SQIVND (reference sequence). There are 15 residues in the CDR3. The ends were cut back, 3 bases at V and 3 bases at J, with 15 bases in the middle. The CDR3 nucleotides read TGTGCCAGTAGTATTGCCTCGGGTGGGCGCTACGAGCAGTACTTC. It translates to CASSIASGGRYEQYF. Full variable domain (remainder filled in from reference TRBV19 and TRBJ2-7): DGGITQSPKYLFRKEGQNVTLSCEQNLNHDAMYWYRQDPGQGLRLIYYSQIVNDFQKGDIAEGYSVSREKKESFPLTVTSAQKNPTAFYLCASSIASGGRYEQYFGPGTRLTVT.

In this sample, this clonotype turned up many times. This chain joins TRBV2 and TRBJ1-1; D might be TRBD1 (5 bases). The CDR3 loop spans 13 amino acids. Between the trimmed V and J ends, which lost 6 bases and 10 bases, there was a span of 18 bases. Germline V gene lookup returns CDR1 SNHLY and CDR2 FYNNEI. The CDR3 reads CASRGDPTGPAFF. CDR3 bases: TGTGCCAGCAGGGGGGATCCAACAGGTCCAGCTTTCTTT. The full variable domain, its missing parts supplied by reference TRBV2 and TRBJ1-1, is EPEVTQTPSHQVTQMGQEVILRCVPISNHLYFYWYRQILGQKVEFLVSFYNNEISEKSEIFDDQFSVERPDGSNFTLKIRSTKLEDSAMYFCASRGDPTGPAFFGQGTRLTVV.

This chain joins TRBV12-3 or TRBV12-4 and TRBJ2-5; maybe TRBD1 (5 bases). Trimming pared 4 bases from V and 7 bases from J, leaving 31 bases between. The CDR3 consists of 19 residues. This CDR3 reads CASSSGRLPKNRRERTQYF. CDR3 sequence (DNA): TGTGCCAGCAGTTCGGGCAGGCTACCCAAAAACCGCAGGGAAAGGACCCAGTACTTC.

This clonotype came up many times. The chain is built from TRBV6-5 and TRBJ1-5; 7 bases are a match to TRBD1. This CDR3 has 13 residues. The J segment lost 4 bases and the V segment lost 4 bases, leaving 1 base of the junction unmatched. The germline V gene encodes CDR1 MNHEY and CDR2 SVGAGI. Here the CDR3 DNA reads TGTGCCAGCAGTTGGGACAGAAATCAGCCCCAGCATTTT. Encoded protein: CASSWDRNQPQHF.

This clonotype was detected many times. V is TRBV10-1 and J is TRBJ2-7; 10 nucleotides agree with TRBD1. This CDR3 has 14 residues. With 8 bases clipped from V and 5 bases from J, the junction kept 9 bases outside the gene matches. CDR1 and CDR2 (germline): WNHNN, SYGVQD (reference sequence). CDR3 residues: CASGSTGGINEQYF. CDR3 nucleotides: TGCGCCAGCGGCTCGACAGGGGGCATAAACGAGCAGTACTTC.

This clonotype was observed many times. V and J are TRBV29-1 and TRBJ2-7; TRBD1 or TRBD2 may be the D gene (5 bases each). Trimming cost V 5 bases and J 1 base, with 9 bases left between them. Germline CDR1 is SQVTM and CDR2 is ANQGSEA. The CDR3 has 12 residues. Here the CDR3 reads CSVYGASYEQYF. CDR3 nucleotide sequence: TGCAGCGTTTACGGGGCTTCCTACGAGCAGTACTTC.